This T cell receptor beta chain was observed in a study of graft-versus-host responses after intestinal transplantation. Regarding this clone: Antigen: not known.

The table came from immunoSEQ multiplex PCR; TCRdb's copy has only in-frame clones and leaves some out. The repertoire holds fewer than 150,000 clones, with approximately 92% as singletons. Looked up from germline, CDR1 is WNHNN and CDR2 is SYGVQD (reference sequence). The V and J ends lost 5 bases and 2 bases respectively, with 16 bases between them. The CDR3 is 15 residues long. This clonotype was sampled from a human donor who received an intestinal transplant. The rearrangement joins TRBV10-1 to TRBJ2-7; either TRBD1 or TRBD2 may fit D (5 bases each). This material consisted of unstimulated CD4+ T cells sorted from spleen or lymph node cells, taken before intestinal transplant. CDR3 region: CASSPYAGTTYEQYF. DNA for the CDR3: TGCGCCAGCAGTCCCTACGCCGGGACCACCTACGAGCAGTACTTC.